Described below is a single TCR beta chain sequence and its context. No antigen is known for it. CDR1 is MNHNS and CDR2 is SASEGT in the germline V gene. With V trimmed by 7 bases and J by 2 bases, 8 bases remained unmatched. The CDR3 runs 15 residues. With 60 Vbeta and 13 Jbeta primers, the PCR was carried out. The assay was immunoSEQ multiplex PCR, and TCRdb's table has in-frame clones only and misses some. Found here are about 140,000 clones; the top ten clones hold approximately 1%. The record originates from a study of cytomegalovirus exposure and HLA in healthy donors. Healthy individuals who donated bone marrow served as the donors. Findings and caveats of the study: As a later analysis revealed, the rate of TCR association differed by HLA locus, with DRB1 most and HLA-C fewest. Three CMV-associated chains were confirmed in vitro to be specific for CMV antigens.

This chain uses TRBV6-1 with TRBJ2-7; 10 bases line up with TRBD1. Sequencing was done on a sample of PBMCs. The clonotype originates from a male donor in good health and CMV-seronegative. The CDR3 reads CASTQTDRGAYEQYF. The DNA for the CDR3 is TGTGCCAGCACTCAGACGGACAGGGGGGCCTACGAGCAGTACTTC.